These 28 T cell receptor beta chains were sequenced from one sample in a study of T cells in Graves' hyperthyroidism and ophthalmopathy. Regions amplified from RNA transcripts were the TCR beta CDR3 regions. A first-round RT-PCR of the TCR CDR3 used the HTBI primer set. TCRdb redid the calling of the multiplex PCR reads with MiXCR, one entry per CDR3 protein. This sample has 490,000 or so distinct CDR3 sequences, with 20% to 25% found just once. The sample was blood. The source is a woman between 70 and 85 years old with Graves' ophthalmopathy.

This clonotype was counted ten times or more. The chain employs TRBV28 and TRBJ1-1; D call uncertain. Germline V lookup: CDR1 MDHEN, CDR2 SYDVKM. This CDR3 is built from 13 residues. Trimming left V 10 bases short and J 0 bases short, with 12 bases between. The CDR3 protein is CATSDSLNTEAFF. The CDR3 DNA reads TGTGCCACTTCGGACTCCCTGAACACTGAAGCTTTCTTT.

With regard to this clonotype: This sequence may be a read error, since a much larger clone differs from it by one base. The conserved phenylalanine or tryptophan is not found at the CDR3 terminus, so this likely reflects a read error. The J gene is TRBJ2-5, the V gene TRBV28, with TRBD1 matching over 9 bases. The germline CDR1 and CDR2 sequences are MDHEN and SYDVKM. The CDR3 totals 13 residues. J was trimmed by 4 bases and V by 6 bases; bases with no gene match: 3. This chain's CDR3 is CASRQGALETQYL. CDR3 coding DNA: TGTGCCAGCAGACAGGGGGCCTTAGAGACCCAGTACCTC.

A few counts support this clonotype. J is TRBJ1-6 and V is TRBV9; tentatively, D is TRBD1 (5 bases). V lost 0 bases and J lost 10, with 14 bases in between. CDR3 length: 15 amino acids. The germline gives CDR1 SGDLS, CDR2 YYNGEE. The CDR3 is CASSVDGGWKSPLHF. The CDR3 DNA reads as TGTGCCAGCAGCGTAGACGGGGGGTGGAAATCACCCCTCCACTTT.

This clonotype was seen more than once but under ten times. The chain links TRBV6-1 to TRBJ2-7; 9 bases line up with TRBD1. V lost 6 bases and J lost 2; bases outside the gene matches: 8. Germline CDR1 reads MNHNS; CDR2 reads SASEGT. The CDR3 is 15 residues long. The CDR3 coding sequence is TGTGCCAGCAGGGAAACAGGGGGCTTCCCCTACGAGCAGTACTTC. This codes for CASRETGGFPYEQYF.

The chain employs TRBV7-8 and TRBJ2-7, with 7 bases fitting TRBD1. Germline V CDR1 and CDR2: SGHVS, FQNEAQ. CDR3 length: 14 residues. V was clipped by 1 base and J by 4 bases; unmatched bases: 4. This chain's CDR3 is CASSLVRRGYEQYF. CDR3 nucleotide sequence: TGTGCCAGCAGCTTAGTCCGCAGGGGGTACGAGCAGTACTTC. Together with reference TRBV7-8 and TRBJ2-7, the CDR3 gives the full variable domain: GAGVSQSPRYKVAKRGQDVALRCDPISGHVSLFWYQQALGQGPEFLTYFQNEAQLDKSGLPSDRFFAERPEGSVSTLKIQRTQQEDSAVYLCASSLVRRGYEQYFGPGTRLTVT.

This CDR3 is CSARVRQNTEAFF. The CDR3, as DNA: TGCAGTGCTAGAGTACGGCAAAACACTGAAGCTTTCTTT. The V call is TRBV20-1, the J call TRBJ1-1; D gene unclear. Trimming pared 1 base from V and 2 bases from J, leaving 8 bases between. The CDR3 extends over 13 amino acids. From germline, CDR1 is DFQATT and CDR2 SNEGSKA (reference sequence).

This clonotype appeared many times. Sequence at one end of the junction differs from germline and may be a read error. This sequence joins TRBV6-2 or TRBV6-3 and TRBJ1-1, with D perhaps matching TRBD1 (5 bases). The CDR3 covers 14 residues. The germline CDR1 and CDR2 sequences are MNHEY and SVGEGT. CDR3 protein: CASTQLDIRRGGVF. For the CDR3, the DNA is TGTGCCAGCACTCAACTGGACATCCGACGGGGCGGTGTCTTT.

The chain links TRBV4-3 to TRBJ2-3; possibly TRBD2 for D (6 bases). The CDR3 consists of 17 residues. V was trimmed by 0 bases and J by 2 bases, leaving 15 bases between them. Germline loops: CDR1 LGHNA, CDR2 YSLEER. CDR3 nucleotides: TGCGCCAGCAGCCAAGAAGGTGCAAGCGGGTTCACAGATACGCAGTATTTT. This codes for CASSQEGASGFTDTQYF.

This clonotype has a count of ten or more. The chain couples TRBV11-2 to TRBJ2-3; weak D call: TRBD2 (6 bases). CDR3 size: 14 residues. CDR1 and CDR2 (germline): SGHAT, FQNNGV. V was cut by 0 bases and J by 6 bases, with 10 bases left in between. The DNA for the CDR3 is TGTGCCAGCAGCTTAGACAGGGCGGGGGATACGCAGTATTTT. Translation: CASSLDRAGDTQYF.

This clonotype has at least ten counts. The genes are TRBV6-6 and TRBJ2-7; TRBD2 matches at 9 bases. Per germline, CDR1 MNHNY and CDR2 SVGAGI (reference sequence). V shed 2 bases and J 7 bases; nucleotides not matched to a gene: 21. The CDR3 contains 19 residues. CDR3 region: CASSYLAGGIARSPGEQYF. Written as DNA, the CDR3 is TGTGCCAGCAGTTACCTGGCGGGAGGGATTGCCCGCTCCCCTGGGGAGCAGTACTTC.

The gene calls are TRBV19 and TRBJ2-3, with 9 bases aligning to TRBD1. Germline CDR1 is LNHDA and CDR2 is SQIVND (reference sequence). With V trimmed by 9 bases and J by 3 bases, 4 bases remained unmatched. The CDR3 is made up of 13 amino acids. In nucleotides, the CDR3 is TGTGCCAGCCAGGACAGGGGTACAGATACGCAGTATTTT. Protein product: CASQDRGTDTQYF.

The table lists this clonotype with a few counts. The chain links TRBV11-2 to TRBJ2-7, with TRBD2 matching over 8 bases. V trimming: 1 base; J trimming: 3 bases; junction bases outside the gene matches: 5. This CDR3 contains 15 residues. Germline V gene lookup returns CDR1 SGHAT and CDR2 FQNNGV. CDR3 coding DNA: TGTGCCAGCAGCTTAGGTGGACTAGCCCTCTACGAGCAGTACTTC. As protein: CASSLGGLALYEQYF. The variable domain in full, completed from reference TRBV11-2 and TRBJ2-7, reads EAGVAQSPRYKIIEKRQSVAFWCNPISGHATLYWYQQILGQGPKLLIQFQNNGVVDDSQLPKDRFSAERLKGVDSTLKIQPAKLEDSAVYLCASSLGGLALYEQYFGPGTRLTVT.

This clonotype was counted between two and nine times. The CDR3 DNA sequence: TGCAGCCTTAACCCAAGGGGGCCGGGGGGCTACACCTTC. Encoded protein: CSLNPRGPGGYTF. The chain has TRBV29-1 and TRBJ1-2; 7 nucleotides match TRBD1. CDR1 is SQVTM and CDR2 is ANQGSEA in the germline V gene. V was pared by 8 bases and J by 8 bases, with 14 bases of the junction left unmatched. This CDR3 comprises 13 residues.

This clonotype was detected many times. V gene TRBV7-2 combines with J gene TRBJ2-3; TRBD2 agrees at 9 bases. J gave up 5 bases and V 1 base, and 7 bases lay outside the gene matches. Germline CDR1 SGHTA, CDR2 FQGNSA. This CDR3 comprises 16 residues. CDR3: CASSLVGSGSLDTQYF. The CDR3 nucleotides read TGTGCCAGCAGCTTAGTTGGTAGCGGGAGTTTAGATACGCAGTATTTT.

This clonotype came up a few times. V and J are TRBV9 and TRBJ1-4, with TRBD1 matching 8 bases. CDR1 and CDR2 (germline): SGDLS, YYNGEE. After removal of 4 bases from V and 5 bases from J, the junction contained 7 bases not matched to a gene. The length of the CDR3 is 15 residues. Here the CDR3 reads CASSTGQGLNEKLFF. Written as DNA, the CDR3 is TGTGCCAGCAGCACAGGACAGGGACTAAATGAAAAACTGTTTTTT. Full variable domain (outside the CDR3, taken from reference TRBV9 and TRBJ1-4): DSGVTQTPKHLITATGQRVTLRCSPRSGDLSVYWYQQSLDQGLQFLIQYYNGEERAKGNILERFSAQQFPDLHSELNLSSLELGDSALYFCASSTGQGLNEKLFFGSGTQLSVL.

This clonotype was seen ten or more times. V usage is TRBV7-2 and J usage is TRBJ2-3; D is possibly TRBD2 (5 bases). The CDR3 runs to 14 residues. The germline V and J ends were trimmed by 5 bases and 2 bases, with 11 bases remaining between them. Germline CDR1 and CDR2: SGHTA and FQGNSA. CDR3 region: CASSRTRDTDTQYF. CDR3 nucleotides: TGTGCCAGCAGCCGCACCCGGGACACAGATACGCAGTATTTT.

This clonotype occurred a few times. The chain is built from TRBV3-1 and TRBJ2-7, with 9 bases aligning to TRBD2. After removal of 4 bases from V and 3 bases from J, the junction contained 10 bases not matched to a gene. CDR3 length: 16 amino acids. Germline CDR1 and CDR2: LGHDT and YNNKEL (reference sequence). CDR3 DNA sequence: TGTGCCAGCAGCCTCGCGGGGGGGACTAATTTCTACGAGCAGTACTTC. Its translation is CASSLAGGTNFYEQYF.

In its sample, this clonotype was seen many times. The chain has TRBV28 and TRBJ2-3, with D maybe TRBD2 (5 bases). The V end was cut by 6 bases, the J end by 2 bases, with 18 bases between. Germline V lookup: CDR1 MDHEN, CDR2 SYDVKM. The CDR3 is made up of 16 amino acids. The CDR3 coding sequence is TGTGCCAGCAGATCCGCTAGCCCTCTTTTCACAGATACGCAGTATTTT. The encoded protein is CASRSASPLFTDTQYF.

V is TRBV20-1 and J is TRBJ1-1, with 8 bases lining up with TRBD1. The CDR3 has 14 amino acids. Germline V gene sequence: CDR1 DFQATT, CDR2 SNEGSKA (reference sequence). Losses at the gene ends were 2 bases for V and 3 bases for J; bases not matched to a gene: 5. The CDR3 sequence is CSARSAGGYTEAFF. CDR3 nucleotide sequence: TGCAGTGCTAGATCGGCAGGGGGCTACACTGAAGCTTTCTTT.

This clonotype was seen many times. The chain employs TRBV4-3 and TRBJ2-3, with 7 bases lining up with TRBD1. From germline, CDR1 is LGHNA and CDR2 YSLEER. V dropped 3 bases and J dropped 6; count of bases not matched to a gene: 9. CDR3 length: 15 residues. In nucleotides, the CDR3 is TGCGCCAGCAGCCAGTCCGAGGGGGCTCCGGATACGCAGTATTTT. It is translated as CASSQSEGAPDTQYF.

The chain joins TRBV27 to TRBJ2-1, with 7 bases that match TRBD1. The CDR3 length is 15 residues. Germline CDR1 MNHEY, CDR2 SMNVEV (reference sequence). The trim removed 6 bases at V and 3 bases at J, leaving 8 bases unmatched. CDR3 bases: TGTGCCAGCAGCCCGACAGGGACCCGCTACAATGAGCAGTTCTTC. Protein: CASSPTGTRYNEQFF.

V is TRBV18 and J is TRBJ2-3, with TRBD2 identical over 7 bases. The V gene's germline CDR1 is KGHSH and CDR2 LQKENI. The CDR3 runs to 18 residues. Losses at the gene ends were 6 bases for V and 0 bases for J; bases not matched to a gene: 15. The DNA of the CDR3 is TGTGCCAGCTCGCCGGGACTAACGGGAATTACTAGCACAGATACGCAGTATTTT. It yields the protein CASSPGLTGITSTDTQYF.

The chain couples TRBV3-1 to TRBJ1-2; D perhaps matches TRBD1 (5 bases). The CDR3 runs to 14 residues. CDR1 is LGHDT, CDR2 YNNKEL, per germline (reference sequence). Trimming cost V 4 bases and J 8 bases, with 17 bases left between them. This CDR3 reads CASSPLGTIKGYTF. CDR3 coding DNA: TGTGCCAGCAGCCCGCTTGGGACCATTAAGGGCTACACCTTC.

This clonotype appeared a few times. V is TRBV30 and J is TRBJ1-2, with TRBD1 identical over 7 bases. The CDR3 has 14 amino acids. V lost 0 bases to trimming and J lost 5 bases; unmatched junction nucleotides: 6. The germline V gene has CDR1 GTSNPN and CDR2 SVGIG (reference sequence). In DNA form, the CDR3 reads TGTGCCTGGAGTGTACAGGGGCGATTATATGGCTACACCTTC. It translates to CAWSVQGRLYGYTF.

This clonotype was picked up a small number of times. The chain is built from TRBV7-3 and TRBJ2-5; a possible D gene is TRBD1 (6 bases). V lost 5 bases and J 1 base, leaving 8 bases between the germline ends. CDR1 is SGHTA, CDR2 FQGTGA, per germline. This CDR3 has 13 residues. DNA of the CDR3: TGTGCCAGCAGCGGGGGCGTCCAAGAGACCCAGTACTTC. It translates to CASSGGVQETQYF.

This clonotype was seen repeatedly, ten times or more. The rearrangement links TRBV2 to TRBJ1-5; D perhaps matches TRBD1 (6 bases). Trimming removed 1 base at V and 4 bases at J, with 8 bases between. CDR1 and CDR2 from the germline V gene are SNHLY and FYNNEI. This CDR3 contains 14 residues. The CDR3 loop is CASSEGGANQPQHF. Written as DNA, the CDR3 is TGTGCCAGCAGTGAAGGGGGGGCGAATCAGCCCCAGCATTTT.

The genes are TRBV2 and TRBJ1-6; a possible D gene is TRBD1 (5 bases). Germline CDR1 reads SNHLY; CDR2 reads FYNNEI. The CDR3 length is 17 residues. V was clipped by 6 bases and J by 7 bases, with 22 bases between them. The CDR3 spells CASSASGGARINSPLHF. Written as DNA, the CDR3 is TGTGCCAGCAGCGCCTCGGGAGGGGCTAGGATAAATTCACCCCTCCACTTT.

J is TRBJ2-3 and V is TRBV5-1; the D is unclear. The CDR3 is 17 amino acids. V was pared by 0 bases and J by 0 bases, with 14 bases between. In germline, CDR1 is SGHRS, CDR2 YFSETQ. The CDR3 spells CASSLGASFSSTDTQYF. The DNA for the CDR3 is TGCGCCAGCAGCTTGGGGGCGAGCTTTTCTAGCACAGATACGCAGTATTTT.